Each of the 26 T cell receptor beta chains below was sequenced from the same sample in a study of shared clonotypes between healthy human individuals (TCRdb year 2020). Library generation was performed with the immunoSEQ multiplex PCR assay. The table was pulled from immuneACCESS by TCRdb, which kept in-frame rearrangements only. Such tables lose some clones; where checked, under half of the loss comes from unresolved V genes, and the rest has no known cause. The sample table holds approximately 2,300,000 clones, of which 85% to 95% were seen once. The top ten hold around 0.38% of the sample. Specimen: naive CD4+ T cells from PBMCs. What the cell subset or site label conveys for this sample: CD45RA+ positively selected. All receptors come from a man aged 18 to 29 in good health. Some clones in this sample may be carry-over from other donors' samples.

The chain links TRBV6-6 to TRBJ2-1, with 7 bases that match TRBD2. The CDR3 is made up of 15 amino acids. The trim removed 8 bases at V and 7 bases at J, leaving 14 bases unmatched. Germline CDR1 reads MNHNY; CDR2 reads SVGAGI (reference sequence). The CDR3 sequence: CASGALRGSMNEQFF. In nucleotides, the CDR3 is TGTGCCAGCGGTGCCTTGCGCGGGAGTATGAATGAGCAGTTCTTC.

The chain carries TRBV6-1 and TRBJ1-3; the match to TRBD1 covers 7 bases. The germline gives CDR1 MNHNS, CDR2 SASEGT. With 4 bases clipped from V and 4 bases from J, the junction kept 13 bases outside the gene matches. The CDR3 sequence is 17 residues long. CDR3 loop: CASSGIIRDRLGNTIYF. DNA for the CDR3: TGTGCCAGCAGTGGCATAATAAGGGACAGATTGGGAAACACCATATATTTT.

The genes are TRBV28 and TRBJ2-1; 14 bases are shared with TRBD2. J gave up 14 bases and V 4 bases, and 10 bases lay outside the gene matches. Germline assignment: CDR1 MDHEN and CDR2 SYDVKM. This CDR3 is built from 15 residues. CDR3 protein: CASSSTSGRASKKFF. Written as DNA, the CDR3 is TGTGCCAGCAGTTCGACTAGCGGGAGGGCCAGTAAAAAGTTCTTC. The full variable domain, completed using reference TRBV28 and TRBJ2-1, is DVKVTQSSRYLVKRTGEKVFLECVQDMDHENMFWYRQDPGLGLRLIYFSYDVKMKEKGDIPEGYSVSREKKERFSLILESASTNQTSMYLCASSSTSGRASKKFFGPGTRLTVL.

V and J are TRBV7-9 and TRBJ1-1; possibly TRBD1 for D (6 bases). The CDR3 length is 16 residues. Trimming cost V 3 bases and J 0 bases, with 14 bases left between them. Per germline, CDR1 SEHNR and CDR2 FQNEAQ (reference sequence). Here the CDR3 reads CASSFTVRGMNTEAFF. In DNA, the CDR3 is TGTGCCAGCAGCTTCACTGTTAGGGGGATGAACACTGAAGCTTTCTTT.

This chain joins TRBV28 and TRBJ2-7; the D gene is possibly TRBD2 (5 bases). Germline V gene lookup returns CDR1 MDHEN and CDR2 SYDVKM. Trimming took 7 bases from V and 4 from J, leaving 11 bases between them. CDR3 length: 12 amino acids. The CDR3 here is CASTAGKYEQYF. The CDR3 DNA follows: TGTGCCAGCACGGCGGGTAAATACGAGCAGTACTTC.

CDR3 bases: TGTGCCAGTAGTTTCGACAGGGGCCAGCCCCAGCATTTT. It specifies CASSFDRGQPQHF. The chain has TRBV19 and TRBJ1-5, with TRBD1 matching over 8 bases. CDR3 length equals 13 residues. CDR1 is LNHDA and CDR2 is SQIVND in the germline V gene (reference sequence). J was trimmed by 7 bases and V by 5 bases; bases with no gene match: 4.

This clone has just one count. This CDR3 reads CASSLGLEGVYEQYF. The CDR3 coding sequence is TGTGCCAGCTCACTTGGACTAGAAGGGGTCTACGAGCAGTACTTC. The chain has TRBV18 and TRBJ2-7, with TRBD2 identical over 7 bases. The CDR3 spans 15 residues. Germline CDR1 and CDR2: KGHSH and LQKENI. V shed 4 bases and J 3 bases; nucleotides not matched to a gene: 9.

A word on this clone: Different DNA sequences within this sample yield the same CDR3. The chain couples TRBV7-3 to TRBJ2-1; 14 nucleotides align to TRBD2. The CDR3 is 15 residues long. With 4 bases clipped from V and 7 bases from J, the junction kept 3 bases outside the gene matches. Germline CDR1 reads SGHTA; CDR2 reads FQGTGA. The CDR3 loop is CASSSTSGRGNEQFF. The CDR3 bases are TGTGCCAGCAGCTCGACTAGCGGGAGGGGTAATGAGCAGTTCTTC.

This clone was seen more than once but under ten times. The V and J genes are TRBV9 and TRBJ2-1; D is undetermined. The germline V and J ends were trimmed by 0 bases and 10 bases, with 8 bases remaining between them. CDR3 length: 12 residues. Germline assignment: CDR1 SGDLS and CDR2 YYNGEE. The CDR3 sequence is CASSVGSFEQFF. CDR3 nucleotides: TGTGCCAGCAGCGTAGGGAGTTTCGAGCAGTTCTTC. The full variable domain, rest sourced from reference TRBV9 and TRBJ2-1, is DSGVTQTPKHLITATGQRVTLRCSPRSGDLSVYWYQQSLDQGLQFLIQYYNGEERAKGNILERFSAQQFPDLHSELNLSSLELGDSALYFCASSVGSFEQFFGPGTRLTVL.

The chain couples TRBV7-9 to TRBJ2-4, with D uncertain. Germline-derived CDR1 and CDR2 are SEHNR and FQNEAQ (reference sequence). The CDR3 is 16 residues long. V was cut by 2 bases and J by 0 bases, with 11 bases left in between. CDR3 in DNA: TGTGCCAGCAGCTTAAACAGAGACCTAGCCAAAAACATTCAGTACTTC. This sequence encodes CASSLNRDLAKNIQYF.

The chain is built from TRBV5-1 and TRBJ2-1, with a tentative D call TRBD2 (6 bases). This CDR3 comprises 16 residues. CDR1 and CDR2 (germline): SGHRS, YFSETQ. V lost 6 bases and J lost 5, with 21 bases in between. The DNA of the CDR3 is TGCGCCAGCACCAGTGGAGGGTCTAGCCCTGACAATGAGCAGTTCTTC. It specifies CASTSGGSSPDNEQFF.

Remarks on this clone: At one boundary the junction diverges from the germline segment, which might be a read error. CDR3 sequence (DNA): TGTGCCAGCAGTTACACCGGGAGACCCCCGGCTTTT. It is translated as CASSYTGRPPAF. The chain employs TRBV6-5 and TRBJ1-5; the D is unclear. Germline V gives CDR1 MNHEY, CDR2 SVGAGI. The CDR3 covers 12 residues.

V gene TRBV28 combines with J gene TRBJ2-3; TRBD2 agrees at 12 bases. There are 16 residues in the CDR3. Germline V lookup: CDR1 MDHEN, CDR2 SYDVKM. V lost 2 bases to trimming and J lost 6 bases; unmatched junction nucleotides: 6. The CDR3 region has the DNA TGTGCCAGCAGTTTAAGTCTAGCGGGAGGGGGCGATACGCAGTATTTT. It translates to CASSLSLAGGGDTQYF.

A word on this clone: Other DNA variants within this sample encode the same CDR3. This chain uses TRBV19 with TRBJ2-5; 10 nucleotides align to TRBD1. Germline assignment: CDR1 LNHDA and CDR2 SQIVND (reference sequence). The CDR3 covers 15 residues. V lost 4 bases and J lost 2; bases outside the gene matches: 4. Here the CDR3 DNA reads TGTGCCAGTAGTACCGGACAGGGGGTTCAAGAGACCCAGTACTTC. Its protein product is CASSTGQGVQETQYF.

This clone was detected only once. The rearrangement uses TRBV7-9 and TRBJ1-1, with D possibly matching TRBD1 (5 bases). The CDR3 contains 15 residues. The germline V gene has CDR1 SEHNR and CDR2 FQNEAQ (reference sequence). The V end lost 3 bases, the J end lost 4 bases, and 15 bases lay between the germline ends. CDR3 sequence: CASSLTEGFGTEAFF. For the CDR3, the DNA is TGTGCCAGCAGCTTGACAGAAGGGTTCGGCACTGAAGCTTTCTTT.

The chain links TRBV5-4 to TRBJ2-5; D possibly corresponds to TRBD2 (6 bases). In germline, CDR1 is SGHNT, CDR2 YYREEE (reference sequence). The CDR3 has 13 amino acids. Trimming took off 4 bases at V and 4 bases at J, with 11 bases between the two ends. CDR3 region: CASSAGHGETQYF. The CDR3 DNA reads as TGTGCCAGCAGCGCGGGGCATGGAGAGACCCAGTACTTC.

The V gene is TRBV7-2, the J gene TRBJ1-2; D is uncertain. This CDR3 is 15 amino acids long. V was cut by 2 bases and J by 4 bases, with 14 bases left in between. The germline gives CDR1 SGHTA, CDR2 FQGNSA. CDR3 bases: TGTGCCAGCAGCTTATATACGGTGGGGATCTATGGCTACACCTTC. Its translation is CASSLYTVGIYGYTF. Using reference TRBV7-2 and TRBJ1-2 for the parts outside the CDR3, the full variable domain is GAGVSQSPSNKVTEKGKDVELRCDPISGHTALYWYRQSLGQGLEFLIYFQGNSAPDKSGLPSDRFSAERTGGSVSTLTIQRTQQEDSAVYLCASSLYTVGIYGYTFGSGTRLTVV.

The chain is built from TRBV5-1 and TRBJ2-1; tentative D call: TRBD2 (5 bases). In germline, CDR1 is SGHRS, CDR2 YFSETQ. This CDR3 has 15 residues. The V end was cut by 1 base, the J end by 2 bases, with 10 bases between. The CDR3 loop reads CASSLFRDTYNEQFF. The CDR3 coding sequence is TGCGCCAGCAGCTTGTTTCGGGATACCTACAATGAGCAGTTCTTC.

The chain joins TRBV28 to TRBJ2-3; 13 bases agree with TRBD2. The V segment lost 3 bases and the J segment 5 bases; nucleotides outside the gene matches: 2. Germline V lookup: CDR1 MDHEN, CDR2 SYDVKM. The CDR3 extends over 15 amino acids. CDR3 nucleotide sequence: TGTGCCAGCAGTTTGAGGACTAGCGGGGGAGATACGCAGTATTTT. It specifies CASSLRTSGGDTQYF. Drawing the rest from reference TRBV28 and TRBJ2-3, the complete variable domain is DVKVTQSSRYLVKRTGEKVFLECVQDMDHENMFWYRQDPGLGLRLIYFSYDVKMKEKGDIPEGYSVSREKKERFSLILESASTNQTSMYLCASSLRTSGGDTQYFGPGTRLTVL.

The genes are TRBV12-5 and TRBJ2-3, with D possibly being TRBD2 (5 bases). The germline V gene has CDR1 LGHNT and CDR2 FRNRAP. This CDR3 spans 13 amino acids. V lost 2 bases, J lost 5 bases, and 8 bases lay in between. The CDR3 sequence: CASGLFAGDTQYF. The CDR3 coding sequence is TGTGCTAGTGGTTTGTTCGCGGGAGATACGCAGTATTTT.

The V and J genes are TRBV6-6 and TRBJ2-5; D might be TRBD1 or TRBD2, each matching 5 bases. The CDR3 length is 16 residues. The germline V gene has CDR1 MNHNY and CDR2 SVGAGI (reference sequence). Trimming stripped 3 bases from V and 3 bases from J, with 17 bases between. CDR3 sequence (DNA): TGTGCCAGCAGTTATACCCCGGGGACGGGCAAAGAGACCCAGTACTTC. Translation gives CASSYTPGTGKETQYF.

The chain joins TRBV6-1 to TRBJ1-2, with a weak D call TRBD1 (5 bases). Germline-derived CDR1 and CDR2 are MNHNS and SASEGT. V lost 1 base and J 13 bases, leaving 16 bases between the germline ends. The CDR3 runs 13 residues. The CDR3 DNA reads TGTGCCAGCAGTGAAGTGGGGCAGGTCGGGAGCACCTTC. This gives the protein CASSEVGQVGSTF.

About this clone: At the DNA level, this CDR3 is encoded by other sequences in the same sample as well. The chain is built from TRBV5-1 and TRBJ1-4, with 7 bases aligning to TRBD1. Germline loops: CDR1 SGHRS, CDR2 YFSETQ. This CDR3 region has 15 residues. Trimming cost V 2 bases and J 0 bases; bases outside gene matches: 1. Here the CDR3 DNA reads TGCGCCAGCAGCTTAGACAGGGCAACTAATGAAAAACTGTTTTTT. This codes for CASSLDRATNEKLFF.

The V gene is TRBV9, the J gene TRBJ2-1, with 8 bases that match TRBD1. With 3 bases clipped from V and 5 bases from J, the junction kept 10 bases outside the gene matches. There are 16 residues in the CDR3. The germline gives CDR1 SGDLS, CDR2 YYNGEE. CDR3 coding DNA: TGTGCCAGCAGCGGTTCAGGGGGCCCCTATAACAATGAGCAGTTCTTC. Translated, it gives CASSGSGGPYNNEQFF.

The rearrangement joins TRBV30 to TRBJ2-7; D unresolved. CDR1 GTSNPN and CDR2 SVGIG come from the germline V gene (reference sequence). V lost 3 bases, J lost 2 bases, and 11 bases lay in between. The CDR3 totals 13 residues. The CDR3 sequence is CAWRPGEAYEQYF. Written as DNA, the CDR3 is TGTGCCTGGAGGCCTGGTGAGGCCTACGAGCAGTACTTC.

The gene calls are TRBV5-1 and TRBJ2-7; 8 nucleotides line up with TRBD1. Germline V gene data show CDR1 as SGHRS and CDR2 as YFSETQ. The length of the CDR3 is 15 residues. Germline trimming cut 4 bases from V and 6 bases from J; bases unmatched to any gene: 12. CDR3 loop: CASSPEGQGSAEQYF. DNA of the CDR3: TGCGCCAGCAGCCCAGAAGGACAGGGATCGGCCGAGCAGTACTTC.